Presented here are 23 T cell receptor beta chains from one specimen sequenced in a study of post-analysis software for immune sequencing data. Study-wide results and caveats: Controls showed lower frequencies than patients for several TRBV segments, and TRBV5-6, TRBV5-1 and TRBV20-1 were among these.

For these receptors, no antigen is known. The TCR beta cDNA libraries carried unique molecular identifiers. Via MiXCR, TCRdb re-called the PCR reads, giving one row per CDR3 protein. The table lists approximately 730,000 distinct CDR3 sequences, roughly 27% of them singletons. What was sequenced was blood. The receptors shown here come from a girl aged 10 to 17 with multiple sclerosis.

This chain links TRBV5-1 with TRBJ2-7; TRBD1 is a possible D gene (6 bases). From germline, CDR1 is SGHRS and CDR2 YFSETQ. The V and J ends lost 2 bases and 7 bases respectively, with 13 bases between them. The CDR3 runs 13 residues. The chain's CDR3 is CASSLTGNNEQYF. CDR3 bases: TGCGCCAGCAGCTTAACAGGGAACAATGAGCAGTACTTC.

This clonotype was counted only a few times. DNA of the CDR3: TGTGCCAGCAGCCAACTACAGGGCTACGGGGAGCTGTTTTTT. This gives the protein CASSQLQGYGELFF. The genes are TRBV6-4 and TRBJ2-2; weak D call: TRBD1 (6 bases). This CDR3 is built from 14 residues. The V gene's germline CDR1 is MRHNA and CDR2 SNTAGT. V was clipped by 6 bases and J by 7 bases, with 15 bases between them.

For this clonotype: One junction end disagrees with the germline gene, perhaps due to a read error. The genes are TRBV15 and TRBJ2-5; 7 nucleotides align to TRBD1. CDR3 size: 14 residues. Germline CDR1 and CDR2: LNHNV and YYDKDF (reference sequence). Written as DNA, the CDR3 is TGTGCCACCGGCAGAGCGCGACAGGGCGGGACCCAGTACTTC. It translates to CATGRARQGGTQYF.

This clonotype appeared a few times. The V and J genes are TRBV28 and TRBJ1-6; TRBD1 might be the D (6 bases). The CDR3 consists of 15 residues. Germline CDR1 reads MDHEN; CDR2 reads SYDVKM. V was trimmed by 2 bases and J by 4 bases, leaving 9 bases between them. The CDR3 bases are TGTGCCAGCAGTTTACAAACAGGGTATAATTCACCCCTCCACTTT. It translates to CASSLQTGYNSPLHF.

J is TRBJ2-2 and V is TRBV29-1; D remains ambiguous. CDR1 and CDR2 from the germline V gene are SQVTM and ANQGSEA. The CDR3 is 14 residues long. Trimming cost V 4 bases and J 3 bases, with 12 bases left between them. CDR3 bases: TGCAGCGTTGCTGAGGCAGGAGACACCGGGGAGCTGTTTTTT. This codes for CSVAEAGDTGELFF.

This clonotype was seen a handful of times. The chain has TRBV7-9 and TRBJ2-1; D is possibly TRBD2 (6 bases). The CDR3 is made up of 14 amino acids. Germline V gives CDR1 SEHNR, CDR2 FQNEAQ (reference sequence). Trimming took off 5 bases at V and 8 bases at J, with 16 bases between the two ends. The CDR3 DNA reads TGTGCCAGCAGCCCGGGACTGAATGAGGATGAGCAGTTCTTC. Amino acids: CASSPGLNEDEQFF.

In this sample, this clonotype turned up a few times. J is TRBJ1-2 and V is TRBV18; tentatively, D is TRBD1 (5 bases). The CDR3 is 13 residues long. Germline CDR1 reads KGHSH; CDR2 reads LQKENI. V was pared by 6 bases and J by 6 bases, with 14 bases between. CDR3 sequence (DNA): TGTGCCAGCTCGCAGGGACTTGGGGATGGCTACACCTTC. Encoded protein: CASSQGLGDGYTF.

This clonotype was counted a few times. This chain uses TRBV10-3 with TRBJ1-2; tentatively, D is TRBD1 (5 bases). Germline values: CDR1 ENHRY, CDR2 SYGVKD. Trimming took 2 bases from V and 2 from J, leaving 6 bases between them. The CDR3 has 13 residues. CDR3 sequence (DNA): TGTGCCATCAGTGAGGGGGGGAACTATGGCTACACCTTC. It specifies CAISEGGNYGYTF.

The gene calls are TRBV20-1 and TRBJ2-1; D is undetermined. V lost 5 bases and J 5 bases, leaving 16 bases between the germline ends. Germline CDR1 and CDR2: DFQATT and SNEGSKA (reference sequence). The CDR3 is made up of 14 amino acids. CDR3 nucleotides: TGCAGTGCTGCCGTCAGCCACACCGACAATGAGCAGTTCTTC. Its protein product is CSAAVSHTDNEQFF.

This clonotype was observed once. CDR3 residues: CASSLDATRTYEQYF. The DNA for the CDR3 is TGCGCCAGCAGCTTGGATGCGACCCGCACCTACGAGCAGTACTTC. The V call is TRBV5-1, the J call TRBJ2-7; D unresolved. Germline V gives CDR1 SGHRS, CDR2 YFSETQ. The CDR3 extends over 15 amino acids. V dropped 0 bases and J dropped 2 bases, with 12 bases sitting between them.

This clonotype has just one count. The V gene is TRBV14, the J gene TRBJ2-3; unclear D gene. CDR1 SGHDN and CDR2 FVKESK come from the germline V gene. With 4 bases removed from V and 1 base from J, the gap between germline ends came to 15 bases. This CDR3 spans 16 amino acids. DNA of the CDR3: TGTGCCAGCAGCCCGACTCGGGCAATACGCACAGATACGCAGTATTTT. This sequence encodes CASSPTRAIRTDTQYF.

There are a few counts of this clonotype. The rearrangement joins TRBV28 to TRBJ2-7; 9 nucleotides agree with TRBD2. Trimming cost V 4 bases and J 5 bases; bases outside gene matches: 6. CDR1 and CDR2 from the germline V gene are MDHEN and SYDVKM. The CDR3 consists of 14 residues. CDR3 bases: TGTGCCAGCAGTTCCATAGCGGGAGCAGACGAGCAGTACTTC. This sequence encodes CASSSIAGADEQYF.

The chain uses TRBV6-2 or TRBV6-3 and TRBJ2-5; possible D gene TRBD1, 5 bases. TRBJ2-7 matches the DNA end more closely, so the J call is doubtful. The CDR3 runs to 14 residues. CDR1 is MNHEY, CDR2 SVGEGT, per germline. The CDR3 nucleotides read TGTGCCAGCAATCCCATTGGGGCTTACCACGAGCAGTACTTC. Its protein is CASNPIGAYHEQYF.

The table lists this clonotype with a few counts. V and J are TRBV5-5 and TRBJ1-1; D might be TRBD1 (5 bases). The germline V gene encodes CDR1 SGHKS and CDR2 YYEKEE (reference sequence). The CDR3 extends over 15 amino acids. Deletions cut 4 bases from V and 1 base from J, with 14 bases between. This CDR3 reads CASSGSGRENTEAFF. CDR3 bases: TGTGCCAGCAGCGGATCGGGACGGGAGAACACTGAAGCTTTCTTT.

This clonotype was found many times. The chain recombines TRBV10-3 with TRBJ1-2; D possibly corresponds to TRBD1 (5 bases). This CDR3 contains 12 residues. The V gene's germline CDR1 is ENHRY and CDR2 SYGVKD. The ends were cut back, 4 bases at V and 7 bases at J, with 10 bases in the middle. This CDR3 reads CAISADSSGYTF. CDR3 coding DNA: TGTGCCATCAGTGCCGACAGTTCTGGCTACACCTTC.

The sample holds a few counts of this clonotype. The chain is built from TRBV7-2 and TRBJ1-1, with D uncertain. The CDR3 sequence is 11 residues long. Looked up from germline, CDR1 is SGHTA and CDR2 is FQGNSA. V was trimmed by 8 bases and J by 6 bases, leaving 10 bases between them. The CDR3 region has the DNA TGTGCCAGCTCGAGGGCATCTGAAGCTTTCTTT. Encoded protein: CASSRASEAFF.

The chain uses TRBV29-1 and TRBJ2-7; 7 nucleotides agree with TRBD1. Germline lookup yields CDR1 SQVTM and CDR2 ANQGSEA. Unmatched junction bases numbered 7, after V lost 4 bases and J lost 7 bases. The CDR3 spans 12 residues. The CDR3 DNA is TGCAGCGTTGTCGGGACAGCGGAAGAGCAGTACTTC. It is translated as CSVVGTAEEQYF.

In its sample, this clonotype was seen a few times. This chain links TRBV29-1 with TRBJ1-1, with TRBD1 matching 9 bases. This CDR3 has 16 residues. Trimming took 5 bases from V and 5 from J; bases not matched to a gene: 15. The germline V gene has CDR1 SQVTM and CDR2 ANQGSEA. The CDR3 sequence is CSVQDRGSKGRTEAFF. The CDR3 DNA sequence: TGCAGCGTTCAGGACAGGGGCTCCAAAGGGAGGACTGAAGCTTTCTTT.

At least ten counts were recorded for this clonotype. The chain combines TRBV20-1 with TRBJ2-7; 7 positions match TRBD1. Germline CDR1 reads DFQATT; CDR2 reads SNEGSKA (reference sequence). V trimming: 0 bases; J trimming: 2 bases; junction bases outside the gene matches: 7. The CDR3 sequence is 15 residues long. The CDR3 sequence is CSARDLSGQPYEQYF. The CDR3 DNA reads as TGCAGTGCTAGAGATCTGTCGGGACAGCCCTACGAGCAGTACTTC.

In DNA, the CDR3 is TGCGCCAGCAGCCAACCCCGGGACAGGGGCACTGAAGCTTTCTTT. Translating gives CASSQPRDRGTEAFF. The chain couples TRBV4-1 to TRBJ1-1, with 10 positions matching TRBD1. This CDR3 has 15 residues. Germline CDR1 and CDR2: MGHRA and YSYEKL. V gave up 2 bases and J gave up 4 bases; unmatched junction bases: 4.

Here the CDR3 reads CSGAEGIGQPQHF. Written as DNA, the CDR3 is TGCAGCGGGGCCGAGGGGATCGGGCAGCCCCAGCATTTT. The chain uses TRBV29-1 and TRBJ1-5; TRBD1 might be the D (5 bases). Germline CDR1 reads SQVTM; CDR2 reads ANQGSEA. V shed 7 bases and J shed 7 bases, with 17 bases lying between them. This CDR3 has 13 amino acids.

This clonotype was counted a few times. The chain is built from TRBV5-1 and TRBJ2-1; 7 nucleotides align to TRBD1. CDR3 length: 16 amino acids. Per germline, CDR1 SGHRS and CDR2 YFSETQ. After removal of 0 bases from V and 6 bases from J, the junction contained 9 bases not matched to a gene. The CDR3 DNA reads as TGCGCCAGCAGCTTGGCCATTAACAGGGGTGTCAATGAGCAGTTCTTC. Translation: CASSLAINRGVNEQFF.

In DNA, the CDR3 is TGTGCCAGCAGCTTAGTTCATGAGGGCCGCGGCGAGCAGTTCTTC. Translating gives CASSLVHEGRGEQFF. The V call is TRBV7-2, the J call TRBJ2-1; D is perhaps TRBD2 (5 bases). Deletions cut 1 base from V and 10 bases from J, with 17 bases between. The CDR3 loop spans 15 amino acids. Looked up from germline, CDR1 is SGHTA and CDR2 is FQGNSA.